Below, 7 T cell receptor beta chains from the same sample are listed, as sequenced in a study of response to subunit inactivated influenza vaccine. TCRdb itself ran the RT-PCR reads through MiXCR, one entry per CDR3 protein. The sample comprises 500,000 or so distinct CDR3 sequences, 16% of which are singletons, and less than 4% rests with the top ten. Specimen: CD4+ T cells sorted from PBMCs, collected less than 25 months after vaccination. These receptors all come from a man between 50 and 69 years old who received an inactivated influenza vaccine.

In its sample, this clonotype was seen a few times. This rearrangement joins TRBV28 to TRBJ2-5; 10 bases are shared with TRBD2. The germline V gene has CDR1 MDHEN and CDR2 SYDVKM. V was pared by 0 bases and J by 1 base, with 5 bases of the junction left unmatched. This CDR3 spans 17 amino acids. The CDR3 here is CASSLWTAGGPQETQYF. CDR3 nucleotides: TGTGCCAGCAGTTTATGGACAGCGGGAGGGCCCCAAGAGACCCAGTACTTC.

Concerning this clonotype itself: A much larger clone lies one base from this, so it may be a read error. The chain uses TRBV12-3 or TRBV12-4 and TRBJ2-1; D uncertain. The ends were cut back, 5 bases at V and 5 bases at J, with 13 bases in the middle. The CDR3 extends over 14 amino acids. The CDR3 DNA reads as TGTGCCAGCAGTACACGGATAGGGAACAATGAGCAGTTCTTC. Translating it yields CASSTRIGNNEQFF.

The V gene is TRBV11-2, the J gene TRBJ2-7; D gene ambiguous. Between the trimmed V and J ends, which lost 5 bases and 1 base, there was a span of 9 bases. CDR3 size: 13 residues. CDR1 and CDR2 from the germline V gene are SGHAT and FQNNGV. CDR3 bases: TGTGCCAGCAGCCGCTACGGATCCTACGAGCAGTACTTC. Amino acid sequence: CASSRYGSYEQYF.

This clonotype was detected a few times. V gene TRBV20-1 combines with J gene TRBJ2-1, with a weak D call TRBD1 (6 bases). This CDR3 region has 13 residues. Between the trimmed V and J ends, which lost 8 bases and 6 bases, there was a span of 17 bases. Germline lookup yields CDR1 DFQATT and CDR2 SNEGSKA (reference sequence). In DNA, the CDR3 is TGCAGTACCAGGGGTAGAGTTCTCAATGAGCAGTTCTTC. Translation: CSTRGRVLNEQFF.

The V and J genes are TRBV7-2 and TRBJ1-1; no reliable D call. This CDR3 has 13 amino acids. Germline V gives CDR1 SGHTA, CDR2 FQGNSA. V was clipped by 7 bases and J by 7 bases, with 16 bases between them. The CDR3 reads CASIPPVAIEAFF. CDR3 DNA sequence: TGTGCCAGCATCCCCCCCGTGGCCATTGAAGCTTTCTTT.

This clonotype has a handful of counts. V is TRBV5-1 and J is TRBJ1-1; weak D call: TRBD1 (5 bases). The germline V and J ends were trimmed by 4 bases and 2 bases, with 15 bases remaining between them. From germline, CDR1 is SGHRS and CDR2 YFSETQ. The CDR3 runs 15 residues. The CDR3 nucleotides read TGCGCCAGCAGCCCGGGGGGAGCGTCTAACACTGAAGCTTTCTTT. Its protein product is CASSPGGASNTEAFF. The whole variable domain, remainder taken from reference TRBV5-1 and TRBJ1-1, is KAGVTQTPRYLIKTRGQQVTLSCSPISGHRSVSWYQQTPGQGLQFLFEYFSETQRNKGNFPGRFSGRQFSNSRSEMNVSTLELGDSALYLCASSPGGASNTEAFFGQGTRLTVV.

The sample holds a few counts of this clonotype. The rearrangement links TRBV7-2 to TRBJ2-3, with D uncertain. This CDR3 contains 16 residues. V shed 2 bases and J shed 2 bases, with 14 bases lying between them. From germline, CDR1 is SGHTA and CDR2 FQGNSA. Here the CDR3 reads CASSLNWLGVTDTQYF. CDR3 coding DNA: TGTGCCAGCAGCTTAAACTGGCTAGGCGTCACAGATACGCAGTATTTT.